This TCR beta chain stems from a study of vaccination and CD4 T cells after COVID-19. Looking at the study overall: Cells received overlapping spike peptides from SARS-CoV-2, HCoV-NL63, HCoV-OC43 and HCoV-229E as stimulation.

Stated treatment: roughly 10-day PBMC culture with coronavirus spike peptide pools or control peptides (ViraFEST assay). Investigators obtained the unexposed donor's CD4+ T cells before the COVID-19 pandemic (2011-2018). A few counts support this clonotype. What it binds is unknown. Cultured CD4+ T-cell DNA underwent Oncomine TCR Beta short-read sequencing. The authors extracted genomic DNA from cultured CD4+ T cells. From the PCR reads, TCRdb called clonotypes with MiXCR, one entry per CDR3 protein. The table shows 6,500 to 8,000 distinct CDR3 sequences, with around 34% occurring only once. The ends lost 4 bases at V and 5 bases at J; junction bases unmatched: 5. The germline CDR1 and CDR2 sequences are SEHNR and FQNEAQ (reference sequence). The CDR3 loop spans 14 amino acids.

The clonotype comes from a human donor in good health. Input material: CD4+ T cells from blood, cultured in vitro. The chain has TRBV7-9 and TRBJ2-7; 10 bases fit TRBD1. The CDR3 reads CASSSWDRGNEQYF. The CDR3, as DNA: TGTGCCAGCAGCTCTTGGGACAGGGGTAACGAGCAGTACTTC.